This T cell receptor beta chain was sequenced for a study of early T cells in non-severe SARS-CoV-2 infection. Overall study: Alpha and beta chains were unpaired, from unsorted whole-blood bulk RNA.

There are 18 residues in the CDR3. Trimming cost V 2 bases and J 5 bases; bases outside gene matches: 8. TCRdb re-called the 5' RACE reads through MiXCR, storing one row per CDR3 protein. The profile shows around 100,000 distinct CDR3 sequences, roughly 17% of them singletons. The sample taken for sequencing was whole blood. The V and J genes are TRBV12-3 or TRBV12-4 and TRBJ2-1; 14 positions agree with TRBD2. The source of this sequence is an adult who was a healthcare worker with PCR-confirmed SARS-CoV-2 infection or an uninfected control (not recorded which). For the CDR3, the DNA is TGTGCCAGCAGTTTAAGACTAGCGGGGGGGCCTGGAAACAATGAGCAGTTCTTC. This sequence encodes CASSLRLAGGPGNNEQFF.